Given below is one T cell receptor beta chain in context. Antigen unknown. Other DNA sequences within the sample encode an identical CDR3. The sort gate was single viable CD3+CD4+CD8-CD45RO+ cells for memory CD4+ T cells. CMV serostatus came from serum IgG against pp150, pp28, p38, p52. Germline V gene sequence: CDR1 LNHNV, CDR2 YYDKDF (reference sequence). The CDR3 is 14 residues long. V shed 3 bases and J shed 7 bases, with 16 bases lying between them. This sample is drawn from a study of memory CD4+ T cells and cytomegalovirus serostatus. Across the whole study: Healthy Belgian adult donors included nine or ten CMV-positive and approximately 25 CMV-negative people. General observations from the study: CD4+ memory repertoires contained 67 of 164 reported CMV TCRbeta sequences.

Authors' data handling: After removing out-of-frame reads, approximately 2.2 million distinct TCRbeta sequences remained. Produced via immunoSEQ multiplex PCR; TCRdb's table is partial and in-frame only. The V and J calls and the clone size are those of that table, but D and trimming were determined from the DNA. Among around 53,000 clones listed, roughly 80% were seen once. This chain links TRBV15 with TRBJ2-7; D is perhaps TRBD1 (5 bases). The sample taken for sequencing was memory CD4+ T cells from blood. The source is an adult in good health and CMV-seronegative. CDR3 DNA sequence: TGTGCCACCAGCAGGACTGGGGCGGAAAGAGAGCAGTACTTC. It is translated as CATSRTGAEREQYF.